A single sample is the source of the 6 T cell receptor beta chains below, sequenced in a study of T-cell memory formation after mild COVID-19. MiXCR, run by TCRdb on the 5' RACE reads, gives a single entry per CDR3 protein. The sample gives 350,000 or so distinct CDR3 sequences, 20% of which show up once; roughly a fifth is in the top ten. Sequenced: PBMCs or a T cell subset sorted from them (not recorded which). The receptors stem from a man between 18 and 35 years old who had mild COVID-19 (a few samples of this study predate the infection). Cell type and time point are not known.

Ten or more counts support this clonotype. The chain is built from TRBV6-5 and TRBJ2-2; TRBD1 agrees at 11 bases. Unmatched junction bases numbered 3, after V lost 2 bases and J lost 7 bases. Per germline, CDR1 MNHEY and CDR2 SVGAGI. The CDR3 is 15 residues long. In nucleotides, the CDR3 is TGTGCCAGCAGTTACCGGGGGACAGGGGGCGGGGAGCTGTTTTTT. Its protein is CASSYRGTGGGELFF.

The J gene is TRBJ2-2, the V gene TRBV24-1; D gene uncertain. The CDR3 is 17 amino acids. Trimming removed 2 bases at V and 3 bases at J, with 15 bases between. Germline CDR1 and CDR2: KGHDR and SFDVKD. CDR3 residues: CATSDSARTRYTGELFF. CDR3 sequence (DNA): TGTGCCACCAGTGATTCGGCCAGGACGAGATACACCGGGGAGCTGTTTTTT.

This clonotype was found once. CDR3 region: CASSDWETEAFF. The DNA of the CDR3 is TGCGCCAGCAGTGATTGGGAGACTGAAGCTTTCTTT. The chain recombines TRBV10-2 with TRBJ1-1; D not resolved. The ends were cut back, 3 bases at V and 5 bases at J, with 7 bases in the middle. This CDR3 contains 12 residues. Germline loops: CDR1 WSHSY, CDR2 SAAADI.

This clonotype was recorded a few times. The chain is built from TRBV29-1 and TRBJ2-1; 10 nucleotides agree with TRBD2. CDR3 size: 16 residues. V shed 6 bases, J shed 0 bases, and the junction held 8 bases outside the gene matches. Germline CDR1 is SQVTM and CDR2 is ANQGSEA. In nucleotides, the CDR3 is TGCAGCGTCTCGAGCGGGGGGGCTTCCTCCTACAATGAGCAGTTCTTC. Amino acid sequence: CSVSSGGASSYNEQFF.

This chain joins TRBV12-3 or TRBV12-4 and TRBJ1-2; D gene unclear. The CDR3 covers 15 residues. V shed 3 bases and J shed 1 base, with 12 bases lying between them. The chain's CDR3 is CASSLIGPVNYGYTF. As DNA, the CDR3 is TGTGCCAGCAGTTTGATAGGGCCCGTTAACTATGGCTACACCTTC.

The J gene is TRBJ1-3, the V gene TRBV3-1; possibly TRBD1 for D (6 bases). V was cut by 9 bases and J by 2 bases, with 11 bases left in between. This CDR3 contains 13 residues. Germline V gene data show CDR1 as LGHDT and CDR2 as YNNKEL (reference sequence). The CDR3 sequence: CASRQAAGNTIYF. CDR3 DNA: TGTGCCAGTCGACAGGCTGCTGGAAACACCATATATTTT.